One sample yielded the 13 T cell receptor beta chains listed below, sequenced in a study of T-cell memory formation after mild COVID-19. TCRdb re-called the 5' RACE reads with MiXCR, one entry per CDR3 protein. The sample has approximately 270,000 distinct CDR3 sequences; 15% to 20% are singletons. The sample taken for sequencing was PBMCs or a T cell subset sorted from them (not recorded which). The origin of the receptors is a man aged 18 to 35 who had mild COVID-19 (a few samples of this study predate the infection). Cell type and time point are not known.

This clonotype has a handful of counts. The chain combines TRBV7-9 with TRBJ1-1; no reliable D call. This CDR3 has 12 residues. Trimming removed 2 bases at V and 6 bases at J, with 7 bases between. From germline, CDR1 is SEHNR and CDR2 FQNEAQ (reference sequence). This CDR3 is CASSLSSSEAFF. In DNA form, the CDR3 reads TGTGCCAGCAGCTTAAGTTCTTCTGAAGCTTTCTTT.

This clonotype has only a few counts. V usage is TRBV2 and J usage is TRBJ2-7; 7 bases map to TRBD1. Germline V lookup: CDR1 SNHLY, CDR2 FYNNEI. CDR3 length: 14 residues. Trimming removed 6 bases from V and 0 bases from J; junction bases left unmatched: 5. The CDR3 is CASSPGQLSYEQYV. The CDR3 DNA is TGTGCCAGCAGCCCGGGACAGCTCTCCTACGAGCAGTACGTC.

The chain uses TRBV10-3 and TRBJ2-7, with TRBD1 identical over 9 bases. Germline V gene data show CDR1 as ENHRY and CDR2 as SYGVKD. J was trimmed by 5 bases and V by 6 bases; bases with no gene match: 5. The CDR3 consists of 13 residues. The CDR3 sequence is CAISPGTGNEQYF. CDR3 coding DNA: TGTGCCATCAGCCCCGGGACAGGGAACGAGCAGTACTTC.

This chain joins TRBV20-1 and TRBJ1-4; 8 bases line up with TRBD1. Germline trimming cut 0 bases from V and 8 bases from J; bases unmatched to any gene: 8. CDR1 is DFQATT and CDR2 is SNEGSKA in the germline V gene (reference sequence). There are 15 residues in the CDR3. CDR3 sequence reads: CSARDRDRGSEKLFF. The DNA for the CDR3 is TGCAGTGCTAGAGATCGAGACAGGGGCTCCGAAAAACTGTTTTTT.

In this sample, this clonotype turned up many times. DNA of the CDR3: TGTGCCAGCAGTTTCGCGGGGCAAGAGACCCAGTACTTC. Its translation: CASSFAGQETQYF. The V call is TRBV12-3 or TRBV12-4, the J call TRBJ2-5; tentatively, D is TRBD2 (6 bases). Trimming stripped 3 bases from V and 2 bases from J, with 7 bases between. The CDR3 is made up of 13 amino acids.

V gene TRBV21-1 combines with J gene TRBJ2-5; the table names TRBD1, a call not compared with the DNA. TRBV21-1 is recorded as a pseudogene. The CDR3 runs to 14 residues. The CDR3 spells CASRPDRVRETQYF. CDR3 nucleotides: TGTGCCAGCCGCCCGGACAGGGTGAGAGAGACCCAGTACTTC.

The table lists this clonotype with a few counts. The rearrangement uses TRBV5-1 and TRBJ2-1, with 12 nucleotides matching TRBD2. Unmatched junction bases numbered 7, after V lost 7 bases and J lost 5 bases. The CDR3 has 15 amino acids. Per germline, CDR1 SGHRS and CDR2 YFSETQ. In DNA form, the CDR3 reads TGCGCCAGCGGCCGACTAGCGGGGGCCGACAATGAGCAGTTCTTC. It translates to CASGRLAGADNEQFF.

The chain combines TRBV29-1 with TRBJ1-2; no clear D. This CDR3 comprises 12 residues. Between the trimmed V and J ends, which lost 3 bases and 4 bases, there was a span of 9 bases. Looked up from germline, CDR1 is SQVTM and CDR2 is ANQGSEA. CDR3 sequence reads: CSVDVAGYGYTF. The CDR3 bases are TGCAGCGTTGATGTGGCAGGCTATGGCTACACCTTC.

In its sample, this clonotype was seen a few times. In DNA, the CDR3 is TGTGCCAGCAGCTTGCTGACTAGCGGGAGGAGCACAGATACGCAGTATTTT. It yields the protein CASSLLTSGRSTDTQYF. This rearrangement joins TRBV7-3 to TRBJ2-3; 13 bases line up with TRBD2. CDR3 length equals 17 residues. Unmatched junction bases numbered 3, after V lost 3 bases and J lost 0 bases. From germline, CDR1 is SGHTA and CDR2 FQGTGA.

This chain uses TRBV6-5 with TRBJ1-2; D unresolved. The CDR3 covers 13 residues. Trimming took off 6 bases at V and 5 bases at J, with 13 bases between the two ends. Per the germline V gene, CDR1 is MNHEY and CDR2 is SVGAGI. The CDR3 sequence: CASRSQALYGYTF. The CDR3 DNA reads TGTGCCAGCAGGTCCCAGGCCTTGTATGGCTACACCTTC.

The V gene is TRBV2, the J gene TRBJ2-1, with 13 bases fitting TRBD2. J was trimmed by 8 bases and V by 7 bases; bases with no gene match: 8. This CDR3 is 15 amino acids long. CDR1 and CDR2 (germline): SNHLY, FYNNEI. CDR3 residues: CASKRTSGGADEQFF. CDR3 DNA sequence: TGTGCCAGCAAGCGAACTAGCGGGGGGGCCGATGAGCAGTTCTTC.

The chain couples TRBV5-6 to TRBJ1-3; D remains ambiguous. This CDR3 comprises 15 residues. The ends were cut back, 3 bases at V and 0 bases at J, with 10 bases in the middle. CDR1 is SGHDT, CDR2 YYEEEE, per germline. This CDR3 reads CASSYTTVSGNTIYF. Written as DNA, the CDR3 is TGTGCCAGCAGCTACACGACGGTCTCTGGAAACACCATATATTTT.

This clonotype showed up just a few times. This rearrangement joins TRBV24-1 to TRBJ2-4, with D tentatively TRBD2 (5 bases). The germline gives CDR1 KGHDR, CDR2 SFDVKD. V lost 4 bases to trimming and J lost 9 bases, with 9 bases between them. The CDR3 totals 12 residues. The CDR3 bases are TGTGCCACCAGTGAGTCTCGGGGCATTCAGTACTTC. This sequence encodes CATSESRGIQYF.